A selection of T cell receptor beta chains follows, all from one sample in a study of T cell responses to AZD1222 COVID-19 vaccine. Produced via immunoSEQ multiplex PCR; TCRdb's table is partial and in-frame only. The sample has under 150,000 clones; about 90% are singletons. Sequencing used peripheral blood, obtained 28 days after the second AZD1222 dose. The receptors were gathered from an adult who received the AZD1222 COVID-19 vaccine. Both conserved end residues are part of each CDR3. The order of the fields is clone size, D gene, V gene, J gene, CDR3 DNA, CDR3 protein. D genes are given only for firm matches. Clone size, where shown, is once, few, many, or a class for clones that have expanded.

clone size: -; D gene: TRBD1; V gene: TRBV27; J gene: TRBJ1-4; CDR3 DNA: TGTGCCAGCAGGATTCCCCATACAGGGGGGAAAGGTGAAAAACTGTTTTTT; CDR3 protein: CASRIPHTGGKGEKLFF
clone size: -; D gene: -; V gene: TRBV3-1/TRBV3-2; J gene: TRBJ2-1; CDR3 DNA: TGTGCCAGCAGCCCCAGGTTGGGTGGAGCTTTTAGTGAGCAGTTCTTC; CDR3 protein: CASSPRLGGAFSEQFF
clone size: few; D gene: -; V gene: TRBV5-4; J gene: TRBJ1-3; CDR3 DNA: TGTGCCAGCAGCTTGGACAGACGAAATGGAAACACCATATATTTT; CDR3 protein: CASSLDRRNGNTIYF
clone size: -; D gene: TRBD1; V gene: TRBV9; J gene: TRBJ1-1; CDR3 DNA: TGTGCCAGCAGCGTCGGACAGGAGATGAACACTGAAGCTTTCTTT; CDR3 protein: CASSVGQEMNTEAFF
clone size: -; D gene: TRBD1; V gene: TRBV24-1; J gene: TRBJ1-5; CDR3 DNA: TGTGCCACCAGTCTGGGACAGGGTCGAAATCAGCCCCAGCATTTT; CDR3 protein: CATSLGQGRNQPQHF
clone size: -; D gene: -; V gene: TRBV30; J gene: TRBJ1-2; CDR3 DNA: TGTGCCTGGAGCCTTGGATGGGCTGGCTACACCTTC; CDR3 protein: CAWSLGWAGYTF
clone size: -; D gene: -; V gene: TRBV6-5; J gene: TRBJ1-6; CDR3 DNA: TGTGCCAGCAGTTTACAGGGCCTAAATTCACCCCTCCACTTT; CDR3 protein: CASSLQGLNSPLHF
clone size: -; D gene: -; V gene: TRBV19; J gene: TRBJ2-7; CDR3 DNA: TGTGCCAGTAGTGAGCAGGGGAGACCCGAGCAGTACTTC; CDR3 protein: CASSEQGRPEQYF
clone size: -; D gene: -; V gene: TRBV7-9; J gene: TRBJ2-7; CDR3 DNA: TGTGCCAGCAGCTTAAGCTTGAACGAGCAGTACTTC; CDR3 protein: CASSLSLNEQYF
clone size: -; D gene: -; V gene: TRBV4-1; J gene: TRBJ2-4; CDR3 DNA: TGCGCCAGCAGCCAAGTTCAGCAGGGGAATATTCAGTACTTC; CDR3 protein: CASSQVQQGNIQYF
clone size: -; D gene: -; V gene: TRBV5-1; J gene: TRBJ1-2; CDR3 DNA: TGCGCCAGCAGCTTGGTGGGGGTTGGCTACACCTTC; CDR3 protein: CASSLVGVGYTF
clone size: -; D gene: TRBD1; V gene: TRBV10-2; J gene: TRBJ1-2; CDR3 DNA: TGCGCCAGCAGATCGGACAGGGGTTCTAACTATGGCTACACCTTC; CDR3 protein: CASRSDRGSNYGYTF
clone size: -; D gene: TRBD1; V gene: TRBV2; J gene: TRBJ1-6; CDR3 DNA: TGTGCCAGCAGTCAGGGGGGGAATAATTCACCCCTCCACTTT; CDR3 protein: CASSQGGNNSPLHF
clone size: -; D gene: -; V gene: TRBV11-2; J gene: TRBJ2-2; CDR3 DNA: TGTGCCAGCAGCTTAGACAGGACAGCCACCGGGGAGCTGTTTTTT; CDR3 protein: CASSLDRTATGELFF
clone size: -; D gene: -; V gene: TRBV11-3; J gene: TRBJ2-3; CDR3 DNA: TGTGCCAGCAGCGTACATCATAGGACAGATACGCAGTATTTT; CDR3 protein: CASSVHHRTDTQYF
clone size: -; D gene: TRBD1; V gene: TRBV7-3; J gene: TRBJ1-3; CDR3 DNA: TGTGCCAGCAGCTCCGGGGACAGCTCTGGAAACACCATATATTTT; CDR3 protein: CASSSGDSSGNTIYF
clone size: -; D gene: -; V gene: TRBV29-1; J gene: TRBJ2-2; CDR3 DNA: TGCAGCGCCAGAGGCACCGGGGAGCTGTTTTTT; CDR3 protein: CSARGTGELFF
clone size: -; D gene: -; V gene: TRBV7-2; J gene: TRBJ1-5; CDR3 DNA: TGTGCCAGCAGCTTAGGAGGGTCCTTAAATCAGCCCCAGCATTTT; CDR3 protein: CASSLGGSLNQPQHF
clone size: -; D gene: TRBD2; V gene: TRBV7-2; J gene: TRBJ2-3; CDR3 DNA: TGTGCCAGCAGCATAGCGGGGAGGACAGATACGCAGTATTTT; CDR3 protein: CASSIAGRTDTQYF
clone size: -; D gene: -; V gene: TRBV27; J gene: TRBJ1-1; CDR3 DNA: TGTGCCAGCAGTTTATATTGGAACACTGAAGCTTTCTTT; CDR3 protein: CASSLYWNTEAFF
clone size: -; D gene: -; V gene: TRBV9; J gene: TRBJ1-1; CDR3 DNA: TGTGCCAGCACCCTGGAGCCAAGCACTGAAGCTTTCTTT; CDR3 protein: CASTLEPSTEAFF
clone size: -; D gene: -; V gene: TRBV6-5; J gene: TRBJ1-1; CDR3 DNA: TGTGCCAGCAGTTACTCGGGACCCTCAGGCACTGAAGCTTTCTTT; CDR3 protein: CASSYSGPSGTEAFF
clone size: -; D gene: -; V gene: TRBV28; J gene: TRBJ1-1; CDR3 DNA: TGTGCCAGCCGGGCGTGGGGGGAGAAGGACACTGAAGCTTTCTTT; CDR3 protein: CASRAWGEKDTEAFF
clone size: -; D gene: -; V gene: TRBV12-2; J gene: TRBJ1-5; CDR3 DNA: TGTGCAAGTCGCTTAGTTTTGTGGGAAGGGGGTGGCGTCAATCAGCCCCAGCATTTT; CDR3 protein: CASRLVLWEGGGVNQPQHF
clone size: -; D gene: -; V gene: TRBV28; J gene: TRBJ2-1; CDR3 DNA: TGTGCCAGCAGTTTAGATCCGGGTTCCTACAATGAGCAGTTCTTC; CDR3 protein: CASSLDPGSYNEQFF
clone size: -; D gene: -; V gene: TRBV7-2; J gene: TRBJ1-2; CDR3 DNA: TGTGCCAGCAGCGGGCGGCTGCCGCGAGGGAATGGCTACACCTTC; CDR3 protein: CASSGRLPRGNGYTF
clone size: -; D gene: -; V gene: TRBV5-4; J gene: TRBJ1-1; CDR3 DNA: TGTGCCAGCGGACCAGGTGGCACTGAAGCTTTCTTT; CDR3 protein: CASGPGGTEAFF
clone size: -; D gene: TRBD2; V gene: TRBV10-1; J gene: TRBJ2-1; CDR3 DNA: TGCGCCAGCAGTGAGCGGACTAGCGGCTCCAACAATGAGCAGTTCTTC; CDR3 protein: CASSERTSGSNNEQFF
clone size: -; D gene: -; V gene: TRBV28; J gene: TRBJ1-2; CDR3 DNA: TGTGCCAGCAGCCCCCGGACCGATGAGGGCTACACCTTC; CDR3 protein: CASSPRTDEGYTF
clone size: -; D gene: -; V gene: TRBV29-1; J gene: TRBJ2-1; CDR3 DNA: TGCAGCGTTGAACAGGCCGAGCAGTTCTTC; CDR3 protein: CSVEQAEQFF
clone size: few; D gene: -; V gene: TRBV14; J gene: TRBJ1-1; CDR3 DNA: TGTGCCAGCAGCCCCCCGGGGGGGCACATGAACACTGAAGCTTTCTTT; CDR3 protein: CASSPPGGHMNTEAFF
clone size: -; D gene: -; V gene: TRBV3-1/TRBV3-2; J gene: TRBJ1-1; CDR3 DNA: TGTGCCAGCAGACAGGGGAACACTGAAGCTTTCTTT; CDR3 protein: CASRQGNTEAFF
clone size: few; D gene: TRBD1; V gene: TRBV30; J gene: TRBJ1-3; CDR3 DNA: TGTGCCTGGAACCTCGGGGACAGGGATATGGGAAACACCATATATTTT; CDR3 protein: CAWNLGDRDMGNTIYF
clone size: -; D gene: TRBD1; V gene: TRBV7-2; J gene: TRBJ1-5; CDR3 DNA: TGTGCCAGCAGCTCCGGACAGGCTAATCAGCCCCAGCATTTT; CDR3 protein: CASSSGQANQPQHF
clone size: -; D gene: -; V gene: TRBV28; J gene: TRBJ2-2; CDR3 DNA: TGTGCCAGCAGTATCGTGCGGCTAACCGGGGAGCTGTTTTTT; CDR3 protein: CASSIVRLTGELFF
clone size: -; D gene: -; V gene: TRBV27; J gene: TRBJ1-2; CDR3 DNA: TGTGCCAGCAGTTTATCCACAGTGATGGGCCTCAACTATGGCTACACCTTC; CDR3 protein: CASSLSTVMGLNYGYTF
clone size: -; D gene: -; V gene: TRBV7-2; J gene: TRBJ1-2; CDR3 DNA: TGTGCCAGCAGCTTATATCAGGGGTCGGGCTACACCTTC; CDR3 protein: CASSLYQGSGYTF
clone size: -; D gene: -; V gene: TRBV6-5; J gene: TRBJ1-3; CDR3 DNA: TGTGCCAGCAGGGATACCGGGACAAGGGGAAACACCATATATTTT; CDR3 protein: CASRDTGTRGNTIYF
clone size: -; D gene: -; V gene: TRBV9; J gene: TRBJ1-4; CDR3 DNA: TGTGCCAGCAGCGTAGAGCAGGGACCCCAGGAAAAACTGTTTTTT; CDR3 protein: CASSVEQGPQEKLFF
clone size: -; D gene: -; V gene: TRBV9; J gene: TRBJ2-2; CDR3 DNA: TGTGCCAGCAGCCCTCTGGCGGGGAAGAACACCGGGGAGCTGTTTTTT; CDR3 protein: CASSPLAGKNTGELFF
clone size: once; D gene: -; V gene: TRBV21-1; J gene: TRBJ2-7; CDR3 DNA: TGTGCCAGCAGCAAAAACGGGACAACCTACGAGCAGTACTTC; CDR3 protein: CASSKNGTTYEQYF
clone size: -; D gene: TRBD1; V gene: TRBV7-9; J gene: TRBJ1-2; CDR3 DNA: TGTGCCAGCAGCCCTGGGCGGTTCGGCACCGACAGGGATGGCTACACCTTC; CDR3 protein: CASSPGRFGTDRDGYTF
clone size: -; D gene: -; V gene: TRBV24-1; J gene: TRBJ2-1; CDR3 DNA: TGTGCCACCAGTGATGCCGGGATATTGAAGGAAGAGCAGTTCTTC; CDR3 protein: CATSDAGILKEEQFF
clone size: -; D gene: TRBD2; V gene: TRBV4-1; J gene: TRBJ2-3; CDR3 DNA: TGCGCCAGCAGAGCGGGACTAGCGGGAGTAAACACAGATACGCAGTATTTT; CDR3 protein: CASRAGLAGVNTDTQYF
clone size: -; D gene: -; V gene: TRBV2; J gene: TRBJ2-1; CDR3 DNA: TGTGCCAGCAGTGCCCGGGATGAGCAGTTCTTC; CDR3 protein: CASSARDEQFF
clone size: -; D gene: -; V gene: TRBV19; J gene: TRBJ2-1; CDR3 DNA: TGTGCCAGTAGTCGCACAGGGCCCCGCTTGACCTACAATGAGCAGTTCTTC; CDR3 protein: CASSRTGPRLTYNEQFF
clone size: -; D gene: -; V gene: TRBV3-1/TRBV3-2; J gene: TRBJ1-4; CDR3 DNA: TGTGCCAGCAGCCAAGTTGCTGGAGGGGTTAAAGCTAATGAAAAACTGTTTTTT; CDR3 protein: CASSQVAGGVKANEKLFF
clone size: -; D gene: TRBD1; V gene: TRBV24-1; J gene: TRBJ1-4; CDR3 DNA: TGTGCCACCAGTGACCAACGACAGGGTACCAATGAAAAACTGTTTTTT; CDR3 protein: CATSDQRQGTNEKLFF